This entry is about one T cell receptor beta chain. Trimming took 5 bases from V and 1 from J; bases not matched to a gene: 2. Germline-derived CDR1 and CDR2 are PRHDT and FYEKMQ (reference sequence). CDR3 length: 15 residues. Clones were read by immunoSEQ multiplex PCR, and TCRdb kept only the in-frame ones, dropping some. The sample has more than 85,000 clones, about 88% seen once. The source of the sample is a study of blood T cell repertoires in COVID-19. The sequence was obtained from a woman over 75 with acute or convalescent COVID-19. The material sequenced was peripheral blood. The chain uses TRBV13 and TRBJ2-6; 7 nucleotides agree with TRBD1. The CDR3 sequence: CASSTRGSGANVLTF. The CDR3 region has the DNA TGTGCCAGCAGCACCAGGGGGTCTGGGGCCAACGTCCTGACTTTC.